The 9 T cell receptor beta chains below were found in one sample sequenced in a study of technical replicates of blood from a few donors. This table comes from immunoSEQ multiplex PCR, and its TCRdb copy is limited to in-frame clones, with some not included. Of about 98,000 clones detected, 90% to 96% appear once; the ten largest clones hold 0.2% to 0.25%. The sequencing sample was made of T cells isolated from PBMCs. Receptors were obtained from a human donor in good health.

The chain uses TRBV6-6 and TRBJ2-7, with D possibly matching TRBD2 (5 bases). The V gene's germline CDR1 is MNHNY and CDR2 SVGAGI (reference sequence). The CDR3 is 13 amino acids. Trimming removed 6 bases at V and 5 bases at J, with 14 bases between. The DNA for the CDR3 is TGTGCCAGCAGCAACGGTCCCGGGGACGAGCAGTACTTC. Translated: CASSNGPGDEQYF.

This clone was observed a single time. V and J are TRBV5-4 and TRBJ2-2; TRBD2 matches at 16 bases. Germline V gene lookup returns CDR1 SGHNT and CDR2 YYREEE (reference sequence). The V and J ends lost 2 bases and 3 bases, in that order; junction bases with no gene match: 4. The CDR3 consists of 18 residues. CDR3 DNA sequence: TGTGCCAGCAGCTTCGGGACTAGCGGGAGGGCCGACACCGGGGAGCTGTTTTTT. Encoded protein: CASSFGTSGRADTGELFF.

V usage is TRBV10-3 and J usage is TRBJ2-1; D possibly corresponds to TRBD2 (6 bases). Trimming shortened V by 4 bases and J by 0 bases, and 13 bases separated the two germline ends. This CDR3 spans 16 amino acids. Germline V lookup: CDR1 ENHRY, CDR2 SYGVKD. CDR3 DNA sequence: TGTGCCATCAGTGGGAGCGGGCACAGCTCCTACAATGAGCAGTTCTTC. Amino acid sequence: CAISGSGHSSYNEQFF.

A single count supports this clone. This rearrangement joins TRBV13 to TRBJ2-5, with 9 bases lining up with TRBD2. The V and J ends lost 5 bases and 1 base, in that order; junction bases with no gene match: 17. The germline V gene encodes CDR1 PRHDT and CDR2 FYEKMQ (reference sequence). The CDR3 has 19 amino acids. CDR3 loop: CASSPFIRFGGRAQETQYF. CDR3 DNA: TGTGCCAGCAGCCCTTTTATTCGGTTCGGCGGGAGGGCCCAAGAGACCCAGTACTTC.

The CDR3 region has the DNA TGTGCCATGTCACAGGGGGCAGTACGGACAGATACGCAGTATTTT. Translated: CAMSQGAVRTDTQYF. V and J are TRBV2 and TRBJ2-3, with 9 bases matching TRBD1. The CDR3 loop spans 15 amino acids. Looked up from germline, CDR1 is SNHLY and CDR2 is FYNNEI. After removal of 10 bases from V and 3 bases from J, the junction contained 11 bases not matched to a gene.

The V and J genes are TRBV28 and TRBJ2-7, with 7 positions matching TRBD2. The CDR3 consists of 13 residues. The J segment lost 3 bases and the V segment lost 8 bases, leaving 7 bases of the junction unmatched. The germline gives CDR1 MDHEN, CDR2 SYDVKM. CDR3 in DNA: TGTGCCAGCGGGAGGGAAGAAGTCTACGAGCAGTACTTC. Its translation: CASGREEVYEQYF.

This clone was found once. This chain links TRBV5-1 with TRBJ1-2, with a weak D call TRBD1 (5 bases). The germline gives CDR1 SGHRS, CDR2 YFSETQ. Between the trimmed V and J ends, which lost 0 bases and 6 bases, there was a span of 15 bases. The CDR3 runs 15 residues. Written as DNA, the CDR3 is TGCGCCAGCAGCTTGGCTGGTAGGGTAGGGGATGGCTACACCTTC. As protein: CASSLAGRVGDGYTF.

V is TRBV5-1 and J is TRBJ2-1, with 12 positions matching TRBD2. The CDR3 length is 16 residues. Germline loops: CDR1 SGHRS, CDR2 YFSETQ. Trimming removed 0 bases from V and 5 bases from J; junction bases left unmatched: 3. The CDR3 loop is CASSLGTSGINNEQFF. The CDR3, as DNA: TGCGCCAGCAGCTTGGGGACTAGCGGGATAAACAATGAGCAGTTCTTC.

The chain has TRBV6-6 and TRBJ2-2, with a tentative D call TRBD1 (6 bases). V was cut by 2 bases and J by 5 bases, with 9 bases left in between. CDR3 length: 14 residues. Germline V gene sequence: CDR1 MNHNY, CDR2 SVGAGI (reference sequence). The CDR3 sequence is CASSYQRGTGELFF. As DNA, the CDR3 is TGTGCCAGCAGTTACCAGAGGGGGACCGGGGAGCTGTTTTTT.